The rows below give T cell receptor beta chains drawn from one sample of a study of lymphopenia after photon versus proton radiotherapy. Libraries were prepared by immunoSEQ multiplex PCR; TCRdb keeps only in-frame clonotypes and omits some of them. The sample carries 65,000 to 90,000 clones, 85% to 95% recorded once. Sequenced material: peripheral blood, taken from a patient treated with photon-based radiotherapy. These receptors were obtained from a woman aged 40 to 49 with cholangiocarcinoma. The CDR3 runs from the conserved cysteine through the conserved F or W. Each record gives: J gene, V gene, D gene, CDR3 DNA, CDR3 protein. D genes are given only for firm matches.

J: TRBJ2-1; V: TRBV11-2; D: TRBD1; DNA: TGTGCCAGCAGCTCGGACAGGGGTTTGGAGGAGCAGTTCTTC; CDR3: CASSSDRGLEEQFF
J: TRBJ1-1; V: TRBV4-2; D: .; DNA: TGTGCCAGCAGCCAAGTCGCTTTGGGCACTGAAGCTTTCTTT; CDR3: CASSQVALGTEAFF
J: TRBJ1-4; V: TRBV28; D: .; DNA: TGTGCCAGCGGAGGGTTTGAAAAACTGTTTTTT; CDR3: CASGGFEKLFF
J: TRBJ1-4; V: TRBV2; D: .; DNA: TGTGCCAGCAGTCCCACAGAGACTGTCCTGTTTTTT; CDR3: CASSPTETVLFF
J: TRBJ2-7; V: TRBV28; D: TRBD2; DNA: TGTGCCAGCAGGGGACTAGCGGGAGGCGATGGGTACGAGCAGTACTTC; CDR3: CASRGLAGGDGYEQYF
J: TRBJ2-7; V: TRBV19; D: TRBD1; DNA: TGTGCCAGTAGTATGGTAACAGGGGAAGAGCACGAGCAGTACTTC; CDR3: CASSMVTGEEHEQYF
J: TRBJ1-1; V: TRBV11-1; D: .; DNA: TGTGCCAGCAGCTTTGACAGGAGCACTGAAGCTTTCTTT; CDR3: CASSFDRSTEAFF
J: TRBJ2-3; V: TRBV5-1; D: .; DNA: TGCGCCAGCAGCCCGGAAACACGAGGCACAGATACGCAGTATTTT; CDR3: CASSPETRGTDTQYF
J: TRBJ1-3; V: TRBV5-4; D: .; DNA: TGTGCCAGCAGCTCCTCGACATCCGCTAGCTCTGGAAACACCATATATTTT; CDR3: CASSSSTSASSGNTIYF
J: TRBJ1-4; V: TRBV30; D: .; DNA: TGTGCCTGGAGTGGTAGTGGGGCGTTGGAAAAACTGTTTTTT; CDR3: CAWSGSGALEKLFF
J: TRBJ1-2; V: TRBV6-5; D: .; DNA: TGTGCCAGCAGTTACAGGGGAGGGCTGCTCTATGGCTACACCTTC; CDR3: CASSYRGGLLYGYTF
J: TRBJ1-2; V: TRBV9; D: TRBD1; DNA: TGTGCCAGCAGCGTAGCCCCCAGGGGGTCGAGCTATGGCTACACCTTC; CDR3: CASSVAPRGSSYGYTF
J: TRBJ2-1; V: TRBV7-6; D: TRBD2; DNA: TGTGCCAGCAGCTTAGCGGAAGTAGCGGGAGACAATGAGCAGTTCTTC; CDR3: CASSLAEVAGDNEQFF
J: TRBJ1-1; V: TRBV29-1; D: .; DNA: TGCAGCGTCCACAGGGAGCTAGGAAATACTGAAGCTTTCTTT; CDR3: CSVHRELGNTEAFF
J: TRBJ1-5; V: TRBV6-1; D: .; DNA: TGTGCCAGCAGTGAAGTGAGCGGAGAAAATCAGCCCCAGCATTTT; CDR3: CASSEVSGENQPQHF
J: TRBJ2-3; V: TRBV9; D: .; DNA: TGTGCCAGCAGCGTAGCTCTGGCCCGAGGGGATACGCAGTATTTT; CDR3: CASSVALARGDTQYF
J: TRBJ1-5; V: TRBV19; D: .; DNA: TGTGCCAGTATTGAGGGGGACGATCAGCCCCAGCATTTT; CDR3: CASIEGDDQPQHF
J: TRBJ1-1; V: TRBV10-1; D: .; DNA: TGCGCCAGCAGTATAACAGGGAGCACTGAAGCTTTCTTT; CDR3: CASSITGSTEAFF